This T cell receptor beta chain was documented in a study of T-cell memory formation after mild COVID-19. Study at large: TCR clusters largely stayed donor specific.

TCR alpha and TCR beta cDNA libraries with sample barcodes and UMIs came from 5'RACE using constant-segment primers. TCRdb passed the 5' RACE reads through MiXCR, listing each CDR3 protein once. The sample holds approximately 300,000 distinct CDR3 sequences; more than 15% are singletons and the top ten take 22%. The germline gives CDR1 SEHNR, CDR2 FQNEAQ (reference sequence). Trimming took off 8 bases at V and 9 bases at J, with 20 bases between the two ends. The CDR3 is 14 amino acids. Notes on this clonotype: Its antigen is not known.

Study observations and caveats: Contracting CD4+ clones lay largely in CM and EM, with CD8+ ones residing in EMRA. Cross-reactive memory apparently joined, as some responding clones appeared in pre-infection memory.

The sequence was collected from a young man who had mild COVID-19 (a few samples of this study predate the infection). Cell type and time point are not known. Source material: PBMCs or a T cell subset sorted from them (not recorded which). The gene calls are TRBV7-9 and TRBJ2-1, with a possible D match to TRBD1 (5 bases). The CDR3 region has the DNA TGTGCCAGCTCTTCTATAAGGGGCGAAGGTGAGCAGTTCTTC. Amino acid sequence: CASSSIRGEGEQFF.